Presented here are 15 T cell receptor beta chains from one specimen sequenced in a study of CD8 T cells in Susac syndrome. RNA, at about 0.45 to 1 ug, was reverse transcribed with random hexamers. TCRdb reprocessed the immunoSEQ multiplex PCR reads with MiXCR, giving one entry per CDR3 protein. Of approximately 80,000 distinct CDR3 sequences in the sample, approximately 94% were seen once. The sequenced material came from CD8+ T cells from PBMCs. Receptor source: a human donor with Susac syndrome.

This chain uses TRBV7-9 with TRBJ2-7; perhaps TRBD2 as D (6 bases). This CDR3 spans 13 amino acids. Between the trimmed V and J ends, which lost 5 bases and 3 bases, there was a span of 11 bases. Per the germline V gene, CDR1 is SEHNR and CDR2 is FQNEAQ (reference sequence). In DNA form, the CDR3 reads TGTGCCAGCAGCGGTCGGGAGAGCTACGAGCAGTACTTC. Translated, it gives CASSGRESYEQYF.

The chain links TRBV6-6 to TRBJ2-1, with a tentative D call TRBD1 (5 bases). CDR3 length equals 16 residues. V lost 11 bases, J lost 5 bases, and 25 bases lay in between. The germline V gene encodes CDR1 MNHNY and CDR2 SVGAGI (reference sequence). In nucleotides, the CDR3 is TGTGCCGACAATCAAGCAGGACAACAAAATAACAATGAGCAGTTCTTC. This codes for CADNQAGQQNNNEQFF.

CDR3 sequence (DNA): TGTGCCAGCAGCCCAGACGGGACTCACCGCCATGATGAGCAGTTCTTC. Translating gives CASSPDGTHRHDEQFF. The genes are TRBV7-3 and TRBJ2-1, with a weak D call TRBD2 (6 bases). The CDR3 spans 16 residues. The germline V gene encodes CDR1 SGHTA and CDR2 FQGTGA. The ends were cut back, 5 bases at V and 8 bases at J, with 22 bases in the middle.

This clonotype was seen only once. The chain carries TRBV12-3 or TRBV12-4 and TRBJ2-1; TRBD2 matches 7 bases. The CDR3 sequence is 12 residues long. V shed 7 bases, J shed 10 bases, and the junction held 7 bases outside the gene matches. CDR3 loop: CASTMTSREQFF. The CDR3 coding sequence is TGTGCCAGCACCATGACTAGCCGCGAGCAGTTCTTC.

The J gene is TRBJ1-1, the V gene TRBV6-2 or TRBV6-3; no firm D call. V was trimmed by 6 bases and J by 4 bases, leaving 15 bases between them. CDR1 and CDR2 (germline): MNHEY, SVGEGT. The CDR3 spans 14 residues. The CDR3: CASSLDGVVTEAFF. The CDR3 DNA sequence: TGTGCCAGCAGCCTAGATGGGGTCGTCACTGAAGCTTTCTTT.

This clonotype has a single count. This rearrangement joins TRBV11-2 to TRBJ1-6; a weak D match, TRBD1 (5 bases). The V and J ends lost 5 bases and 3 bases respectively, with 14 bases between them. CDR3 length: 16 amino acids. Germline loops: CDR1 SGHAT, CDR2 FQNNGV. The CDR3 DNA reads as TGTGCCAGCAGCCCCGGGGGGGGAGTCTATAATTCACCCCTCCACTTT. Protein: CASSPGGGVYNSPLHF.

The gene calls are TRBV6-5 and TRBJ2-1, with D perhaps matching TRBD1 or TRBD2 (5 bases each). There are 12 residues in the CDR3. V lost 0 bases and J lost 8, with 5 bases in between. Germline assignment: CDR1 MNHEY and CDR2 SVGAGI. This CDR3 is CASSYSGDEQFF. The CDR3 bases are TGTGCCAGCAGTTACTCGGGGGATGAGCAGTTCTTC.

The chain carries TRBV11-2 and TRBJ1-1, with TRBD1 as a possible D gene (5 bases). Germline assignment: CDR1 SGHAT and CDR2 FQNNGV. V lost 8 bases and J lost 1, with 14 bases in between. CDR3 length equals 14 residues. CDR3 bases: TGTGCCAGCTCCTTCATGGGGCAGAACACTGAAGCTTTCTTT. This sequence encodes CASSFMGQNTEAFF.

This clonotype was seen once. The V call is TRBV20-1, the J call TRBJ1-1, with D possibly matching TRBD1 (5 bases). Trimming stripped 5 bases from V and 8 bases from J, with 9 bases between. The CDR3 extends over 10 amino acids. Germline CDR1 is DFQATT and CDR2 is SNEGSKA (reference sequence). The CDR3 sequence: CSAPRGEAFF. The CDR3 nucleotides read TGCAGTGCTCCAAGGGGAGAAGCTTTCTTT.

This rearrangement joins TRBV14 to TRBJ1-5; no reliable D call. The V gene's germline CDR1 is SGHDN and CDR2 FVKESK. V lost 5 bases, J lost 3 bases, and 5 bases lay in between. The CDR3 has 12 residues. This CDR3 reads CASSDYNQPQHF. In DNA, the CDR3 is TGTGCCAGCAGCGATTACAATCAGCCCCAGCATTTT.

This clonotype has a handful of counts. The gene calls are TRBV14 and TRBJ1-6; 8 bases line up with TRBD1. This CDR3 region has 13 residues. J gave up 8 bases and V 8 bases, and 5 bases lay outside the gene matches. The germline V gene has CDR1 SGHDN and CDR2 FVKESK. CDR3 sequence reads: CASAGQGYSPLHF. The CDR3 nucleotides read TGTGCCAGCGCCGGACAGGGTTATTCACCCCTCCACTTT.

J is TRBJ2-3 and V is TRBV2; D perhaps matches TRBD2 (6 bases). Germline CDR1 reads SNHLY; CDR2 reads FYNNEI. V was clipped by 6 bases and J by 4 bases, with 17 bases between them. This CDR3 has 15 residues. The CDR3: CASRRGLDPADTQYF. In nucleotides, the CDR3 is TGTGCCAGCAGGAGGGGACTCGACCCCGCAGATACGCAGTATTTT.

This chain links TRBV9 with TRBJ2-5; D remains unclear. Germline CDR1 is SGDLS and CDR2 is YYNGEE. The CDR3 runs 14 residues. The V gene lost 0 bases and the J gene lost 5 bases, with 11 bases spanning the gap. CDR3 protein: CASSVEQTTETQYF. CDR3 nucleotides: TGTGCCAGCAGCGTAGAACAGACGACGGAGACCCAGTACTTC.

This chain joins TRBV27 and TRBJ2-3, with TRBD2 matching over 9 bases. The CDR3 loop spans 15 amino acids. V was clipped by 7 bases and J by 3 bases; unmatched bases: 8. Per the germline V gene, CDR1 is MNHEY and CDR2 is SMNVEV (reference sequence). The CDR3 nucleotides are TGTGCCAGCACCTTTCGCGGGGGGGCGACAGATACGCAGTATTTT. Its protein is CASTFRGGATDTQYF.

This clonotype has a single count. The V gene is TRBV29-1, the J gene TRBJ2-1, with unresolved D. This CDR3 contains 14 residues. The V end was cut by 4 bases, the J end by 0 bases, with 10 bases between. CDR1 SQVTM and CDR2 ANQGSEA come from the germline V gene. Written as DNA, the CDR3 is TGCAGCGTTGCCCGGGTAAGCTCCTACAATGAGCAGTTCTTC. It translates to CSVARVSSYNEQFF.